The clone carrying this TCR beta chain has only a few counts. These data are taken from a study of T-cell reconstitution after alpha-beta-depleted transplantation in children. The TCRbeta library incorporated unique molecular identifiers. TCRdb fed the PCR reads into MiXCR, producing one record per CDR3 protein. The sample has about 230,000 distinct CDR3 sequences, 9.7% seen once. This TCR derives from a human donor who donated a stem cell graft to a child with SCID. The input for sequencing was PBMCs from the stem cell graft donor, taken from the stem cell graft.

This CDR3 reads CASSARLWDTEAFF. The DNA for the CDR3 is TGTGCCAGCAGCGCCCGCCTCTGGGACACTGAAGCTTTCTTT. The J gene is TRBJ1-1, the V gene TRBV9; no clear D. V was shortened by 3 bases and J by 3 bases, with 12 bases between the two germline ends. The CDR3 spans 14 residues. From germline, CDR1 is SGDLS and CDR2 YYNGEE.